The clone carrying this T cell receptor beta chain was observed at least ten times. Its antigen is not known. V was pared by 3 bases and J by 2 bases, with 3 bases of the junction left unmatched. This CDR3 has 15 amino acids. The germline V gene encodes CDR1 SGHKS and CDR2 YYEKEE (reference sequence). This sample stems from a study of T-cell reconstitution after alpha-beta-depleted transplantation in children. Study-level results: From newly produced T cells came most of the T-cell counts and diversity one year after transplant. The origin of alpha-beta T cells about two months after transplant was reportedly several hundred expanded graft clones. After transplant, high TCRbeta diversity at day 60 in some patients arose from surviving recipient T cells and thymic progenitors.

The TCRbeta library was prepared with unique molecular identifiers. TCRdb itself ran the PCR reads through MiXCR, one entry per CDR3 protein. The table records under 300,000 distinct CDR3 sequences, around a tenth of them present only once. The sample here was peripheral blood, taken 180 days after TCRalphabeta/CD19-depleted stem cell transplant. This TCR came from a male patient between 2 and 10 years old who had a stem cell transplant for chronic granulomatous disease, so the T cells may come from the graft donor. The V gene is TRBV5-5, the J gene TRBJ2-1; TRBD1 matches 9 bases. CDR3 in DNA: TGTGCCAGCAGCTGGGGGGACAGGGCCTACAATGAGCAGTTCTTC. Translating it yields CASSWGDRAYNEQFF.